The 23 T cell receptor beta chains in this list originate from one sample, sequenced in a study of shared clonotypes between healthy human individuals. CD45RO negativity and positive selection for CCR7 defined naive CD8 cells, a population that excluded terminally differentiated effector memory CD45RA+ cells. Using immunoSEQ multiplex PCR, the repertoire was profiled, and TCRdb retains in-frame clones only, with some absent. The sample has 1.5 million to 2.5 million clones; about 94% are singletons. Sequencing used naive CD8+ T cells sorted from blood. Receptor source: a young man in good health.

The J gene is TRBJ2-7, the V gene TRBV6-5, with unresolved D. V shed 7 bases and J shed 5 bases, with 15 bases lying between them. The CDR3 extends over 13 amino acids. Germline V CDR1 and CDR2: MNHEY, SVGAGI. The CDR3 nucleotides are TGTGCCAGCAAGTTCCTAGGGCACGACGAGCAGTACTTC. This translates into CASKFLGHDEQYF.

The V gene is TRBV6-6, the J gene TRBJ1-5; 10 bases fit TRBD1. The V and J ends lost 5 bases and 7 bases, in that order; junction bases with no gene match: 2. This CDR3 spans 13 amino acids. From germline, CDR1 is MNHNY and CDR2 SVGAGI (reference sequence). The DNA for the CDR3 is TGTGCCAGCAGTGCGGACAGGGGGCAGCCCCAGCATTTT. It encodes CASSADRGQPQHF.

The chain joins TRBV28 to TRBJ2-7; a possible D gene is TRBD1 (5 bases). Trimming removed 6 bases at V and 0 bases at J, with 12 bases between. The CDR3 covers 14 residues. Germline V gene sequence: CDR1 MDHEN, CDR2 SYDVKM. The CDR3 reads CASSQGASSYEQYF. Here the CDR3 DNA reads TGTGCCAGCAGCCAAGGGGCCTCCTCCTACGAGCAGTACTTC.

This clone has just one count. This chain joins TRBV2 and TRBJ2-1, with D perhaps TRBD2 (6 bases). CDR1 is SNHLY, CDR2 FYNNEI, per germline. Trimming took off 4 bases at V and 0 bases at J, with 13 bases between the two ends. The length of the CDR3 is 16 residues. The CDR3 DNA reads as TGTGCCAGCAGTGCCGGGGACTTAAGCTCCTACAATGAGCAGTTCTTC. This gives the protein CASSAGDLSSYNEQFF.

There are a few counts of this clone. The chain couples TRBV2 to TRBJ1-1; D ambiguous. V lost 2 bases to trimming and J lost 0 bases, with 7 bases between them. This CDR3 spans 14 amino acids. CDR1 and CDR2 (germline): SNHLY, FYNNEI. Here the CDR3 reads CASSEPLMNTEAFF. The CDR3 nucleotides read TGTGCCAGCAGTGAACCCTTGATGAACACTGAAGCTTTCTTT.

For the CDR3, the DNA is TGTGCCAGCAGCTTAGGACACAGGGGGGAAAGGGATGGCTACACCTTC. Encoded protein: CASSLGHRGERDGYTF. The rearrangement links TRBV7-9 to TRBJ1-2, with 8 bases aligning to TRBD1. The CDR3 runs 16 residues. V shed 1 base and J 6 bases; nucleotides not matched to a gene: 10. Germline values: CDR1 SEHNR, CDR2 FQNEAQ (reference sequence).

The CDR3 region has the DNA TGTGCCAGCAGTTTAGGGGGACAGGACCCTTTAGGGTATGGCTACACCTTC. Protein product: CASSLGGQDPLGYGYTF. The chain employs TRBV28 and TRBJ1-2; 8 bases are shared with TRBD1. V shed 2 bases, J shed 5 bases, and the junction held 13 bases outside the gene matches. In germline, CDR1 is MDHEN, CDR2 SYDVKM. The CDR3 loop spans 17 amino acids.

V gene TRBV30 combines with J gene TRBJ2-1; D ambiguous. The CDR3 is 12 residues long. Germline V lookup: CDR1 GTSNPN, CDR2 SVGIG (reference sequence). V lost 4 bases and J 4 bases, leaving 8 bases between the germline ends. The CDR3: CAWNGAYNEQFF. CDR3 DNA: TGTGCCTGGAACGGCGCATACAATGAGCAGTTCTTC.

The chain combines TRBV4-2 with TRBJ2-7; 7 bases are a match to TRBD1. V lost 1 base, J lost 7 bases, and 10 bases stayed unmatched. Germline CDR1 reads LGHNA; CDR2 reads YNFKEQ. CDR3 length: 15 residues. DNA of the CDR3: TGTGCCAGCAGCCAAGGGGCAGGGGGAAGTGGGGAGCAGTACTTC. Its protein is CASSQGAGGSGEQYF.

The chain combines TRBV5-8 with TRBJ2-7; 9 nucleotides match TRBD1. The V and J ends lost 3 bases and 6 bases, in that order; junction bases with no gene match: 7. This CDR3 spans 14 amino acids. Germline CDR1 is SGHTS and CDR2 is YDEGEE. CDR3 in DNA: TGTGCCAGCAGCTGGGGGGGACAGGGAAGCGAGCAGTACTTC. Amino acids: CASSWGGQGSEQYF.

The CDR3 reads CASSPGAAGAGTEAFF. The CDR3 DNA is TGCGCCAGCAGCCCGGGGGCGGCAGGGGCCGGCACTGAAGCTTTCTTT. The chain is built from TRBV4-3 and TRBJ1-1; D is perhaps TRBD1 (6 bases). CDR3 length: 16 residues. Germline CDR1 reads LGHNA; CDR2 reads YSLEER. Trimming cost V 4 bases and J 4 bases, with 19 bases left between them.

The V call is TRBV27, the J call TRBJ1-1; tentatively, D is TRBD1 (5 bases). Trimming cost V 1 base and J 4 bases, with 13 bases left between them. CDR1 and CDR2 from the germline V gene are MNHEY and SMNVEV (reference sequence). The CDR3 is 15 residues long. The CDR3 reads CASSLYQGGGTEAFF. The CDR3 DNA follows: TGTGCCAGCAGTTTATACCAGGGAGGCGGCACTGAAGCTTTCTTT.

The CDR3 DNA is TGTGCCAGCAGTGAGGTCGTTGACACAGATACGCAGTATTTT. Amino acids: CASSEVVDTDTQYF. The chain is built from TRBV2 and TRBJ2-3; D ambiguous. V was trimmed by 3 bases and J by 2 bases, leaving 9 bases between them. The CDR3 runs 14 residues. Germline CDR1 and CDR2: SNHLY and FYNNEI.

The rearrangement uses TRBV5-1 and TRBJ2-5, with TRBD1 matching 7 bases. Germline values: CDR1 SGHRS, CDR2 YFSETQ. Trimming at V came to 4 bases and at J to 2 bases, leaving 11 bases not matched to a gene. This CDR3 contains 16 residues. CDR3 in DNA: TGCGCCAGCAGCGGGGCACAGGGGAACGTACAAGAGACCCAGTACTTC. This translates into CASSGAQGNVQETQYF.

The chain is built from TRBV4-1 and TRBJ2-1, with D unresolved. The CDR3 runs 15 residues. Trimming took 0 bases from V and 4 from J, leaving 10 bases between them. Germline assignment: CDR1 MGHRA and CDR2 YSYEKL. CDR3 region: CASSQEKSAYNEQFF. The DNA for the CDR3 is TGCGCCAGCAGCCAAGAAAAGTCAGCTTACAATGAGCAGTTCTTC.

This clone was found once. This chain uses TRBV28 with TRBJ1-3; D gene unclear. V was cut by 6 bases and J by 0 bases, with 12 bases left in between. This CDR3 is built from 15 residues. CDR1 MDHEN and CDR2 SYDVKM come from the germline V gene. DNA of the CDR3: TGTGCCAGCAGCCCCGGACGGAACTCTGGAAACACCATATATTTT. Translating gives CASSPGRNSGNTIYF.

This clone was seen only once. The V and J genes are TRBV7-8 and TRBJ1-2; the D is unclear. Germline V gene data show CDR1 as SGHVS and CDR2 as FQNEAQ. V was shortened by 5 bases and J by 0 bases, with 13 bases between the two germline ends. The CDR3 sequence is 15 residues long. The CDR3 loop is CASSPPSTPNYGYTF. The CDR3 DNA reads TGTGCCAGCAGCCCACCCTCGACACCTAACTATGGCTACACCTTC. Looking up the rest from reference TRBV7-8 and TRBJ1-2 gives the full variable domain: GAGVSQSPRYKVAKRGQDVALRCDPISGHVSLFWYQQALGQGPEFLTYFQNEAQLDKSGLPSDRFFAERPEGSVSTLKIQRTQQEDSAVYLCASSPPSTPNYGYTFGSGTRLTVV.

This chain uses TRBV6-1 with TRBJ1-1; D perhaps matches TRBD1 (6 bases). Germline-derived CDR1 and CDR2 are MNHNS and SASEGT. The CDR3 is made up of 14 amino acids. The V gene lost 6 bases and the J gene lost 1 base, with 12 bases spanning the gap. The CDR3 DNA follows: TGTGCCAGCAGCTTATACAGGGAGAACACTGAAGCTTTCTTT. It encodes CASSLYRENTEAFF.

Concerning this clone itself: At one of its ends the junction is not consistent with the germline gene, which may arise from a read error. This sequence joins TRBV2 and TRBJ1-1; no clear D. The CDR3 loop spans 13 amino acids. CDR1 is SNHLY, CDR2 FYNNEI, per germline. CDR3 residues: CASTEGLNTEAFF. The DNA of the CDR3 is TGTGCCAGCACTGAAGGGCTGAACACTGAAGCTTTCTTT.

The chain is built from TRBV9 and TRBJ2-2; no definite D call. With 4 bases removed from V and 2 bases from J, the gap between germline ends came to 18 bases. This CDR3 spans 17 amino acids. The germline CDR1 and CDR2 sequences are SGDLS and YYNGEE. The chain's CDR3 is CASSLSETLPNTGELFF. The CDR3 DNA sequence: TGTGCCAGCAGCCTAAGCGAAACCCTTCCCAACACCGGGGAGCTGTTTTTT.

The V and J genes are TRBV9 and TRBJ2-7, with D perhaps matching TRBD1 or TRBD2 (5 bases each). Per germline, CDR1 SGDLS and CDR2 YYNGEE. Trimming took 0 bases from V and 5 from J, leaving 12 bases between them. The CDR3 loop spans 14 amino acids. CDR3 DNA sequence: TGTGCCAGCAGCGTAGAGGGCCAGGGAGACGAGCAGTACTTC. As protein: CASSVEGQGDEQYF.

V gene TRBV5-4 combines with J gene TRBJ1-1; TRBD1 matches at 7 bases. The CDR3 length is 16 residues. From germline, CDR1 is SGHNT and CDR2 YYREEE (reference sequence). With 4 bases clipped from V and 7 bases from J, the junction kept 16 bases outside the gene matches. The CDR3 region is CASSGGQLNLNFEAFF. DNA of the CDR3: TGTGCCAGCAGCGGGGGACAGCTAAATCTAAATTTTGAAGCTTTCTTT.

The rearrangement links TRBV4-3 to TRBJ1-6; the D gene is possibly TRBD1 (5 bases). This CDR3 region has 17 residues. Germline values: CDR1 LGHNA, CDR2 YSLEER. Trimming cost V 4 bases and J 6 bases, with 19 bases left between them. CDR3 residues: CASSRLFPRDFNSPLHF. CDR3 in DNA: TGCGCCAGCAGCCGCCTCTTTCCCCGGGACTTTAATTCACCCCTCCACTTT.